A selection of T cell receptor beta chains follows, all from one sample in a study of shared T cell receptors in the human thymus. Assay used: immunoSEQ multiplex PCR; TCRdb lists only in-frame clones, some missing. In the table there are 640,000 or so clones, more than 70% of which are singletons. This sample also belongs to another study, concerning human thymus T cells.

Sequencing input: thymocytes. Source of these receptors: a boy younger than two with a congenital heart defect. Each CDR3 is given with its conserved first and last residue. A D gene is named only where the DNA matches it firmly. Only part of the rows carry a size: once, few, many, or a class if the clone is expanded.

size | D | J | V | DNA | CDR3
- | TRBD2 | TRBJ2-1 | TRBV11-2 | TGTGCCAGCAGACACCCGGGACTAGAGCAGTTCTTC | CASRHPGLEQFF
- | TRBD2 | TRBJ2-7 | TRBV10-1 | TGCGCCAGCAGTCGACTAGCGGGACGCTCCTACGAGCAGTACTTC | CASSRLAGRSYEQYF
- | - | TRBJ1-2 | TRBV7-9 | TGTGCCAGCAGTCGGGGAGTAAGTGGCTACACCTTC | CASSRGVSGYTF
- | - | TRBJ1-1 | TRBV15 | TGTGCCACCAGCCCCCAGACAGCTAAAAATTACATGAACACTGAAGCTTTCTTT | CATSPQTAKNYMNTEAFF
- | - | TRBJ1-1 | TRBV29-1 | TGCAGCACGGTTTCATCGCCCGCATTGAACACTGAAGCTTTCTTT | CSTVSSPALNTEAFF
- | TRBD2 | TRBJ2-7 | TRBV2 | TGTGCCAGCAGAGGCCCGGGACTAGCGGGAGGCTACGAGCAGTACTTC | CASRGPGLAGGYEQYF
- | TRBD1 | TRBJ1-1 | TRBV7-6 | TGTGCCAGCAGCCAGGAGGGGGCCGCTGAAGCTTTCTTT | CASSQEGAAEAFF
- | - | TRBJ1-2 | TRBV28 | TGTGCCAGCAGCTCAAAGGCAGGGTCTCGGGGCTACACCTTC | CASSSKAGSRGYTF
- | TRBD1 | TRBJ2-3 | TRBV27 | TGTGCCAGCAGTCCCCGGACAGGGAAGGGGACAGATACGCAGTATTTT | CASSPRTGKGTDTQYF
- | - | TRBJ2-2 | TRBV5-8 | TGTGCCAGAGGGAAGACAGGCGATTTTCGGAGGACCGGGGAGCTGTTTTTT | CARGKTGDFRRTGELFF
- | TRBD2 | TRBJ2-2 | TRBV9 | TGTGCCAGCAGCGCACAATTAGCGGGAGGGCTAAACACCGGGGAGCTGTTTTTT | CASSAQLAGGLNTGELFF
- | TRBD1 | TRBJ2-7 | TRBV27 | TGTGCCAGCAGTATCTACAGGGGCTCCTACGAGCAGTACTTC | CASSIYRGSYEQYF
- | TRBD1 | TRBJ2-1 | TRBV2 | TGTGCCAGGGACAGGGGGAGAGGTGACAATGAGCAGTTCTTC | CARDRGRGDNEQFF
- | - | TRBJ2-1 | TRBV27 | TGTGCCAGCAGTTCCCGAATCTGTCGGGAGTCCTTCAATGAGCAGTTCTTC | CASSSRICRESFNEQFF
- | TRBD2 | TRBJ2-1 | TRBV7-6 | TGTGCCAGCAGCTTAGCGTCTAGCGGGGTCAAAAGCTCCTACAATGAGCAGTTCTTC | CASSLASSGVKSSYNEQFF
- | TRBD1 | TRBJ1-1 | TRBV10-3 | TGTGCCATCAAGGGACAGGGGGCAAGAGACACTGAAGCTTTCTTT | CAIKGQGARDTEAFF
- | TRBD1 | TRBJ1-4 | TRBV25-1 | TGTGCCAGCGGCGAGGACCGGGACAGATATGAAAAACTGTTTTTT | CASGEDRDRYEKLFF
- | - | TRBJ2-7 | TRBV9 | TGTGCCAGCAGCGTAGGTCAGGCACCCTACGAGCAGTACTTC | CASSVGQAPYEQYF
few | - | TRBJ1-2 | TRBV7-9 | TGTGCCAGCAGCATGCTACAGGGCCTCTATGGCTACACCTTC | CASSMLQGLYGYTF
- | TRBD1 | TRBJ2-3 | TRBV14 | TGTGCCAGCAGCAAGAAGACAGGGCCGGGCACAGATACGCAGTATTTT | CASSKKTGPGTDTQYF
- | TRBD1 | TRBJ1-3 | TRBV5-1 | TGCGCCAGCAGCTACCGACAGGGTATAAACACCATATATTTT | CASSYRQGINTIYF
- | TRBD1 | TRBJ1-1 | TRBV5-6 | TGTGCCAGCAGCTTGGCCCGGGACAGAATGAACACTGAAGCTTTCTTT | CASSLARDRMNTEAFF
- | - | TRBJ1-1 | TRBV14 | TGTGCCAGCAGCCAAGATATTGGAGGGAACACTGAAGCTTTCTTT | CASSQDIGGNTEAFF
- | TRBD2 | TRBJ2-5 | TRBV5-1 | TGCGCCAGCAGCCCTGGGACTAGCGGGCCCTTGTACCAAGAGACCCAGTACTTC | CASSPGTSGPLYQETQYF
- | TRBD1 | TRBJ1-1 | TRBV15 | TGTGCCACCAGCACCGAGACAGGACAGGTGAACACTGAAGCTTTCTTT | CATSTETGQVNTEAFF
- | - | TRBJ2-3 | TRBV5-4 | TGTGCCAGCAGCTTATCGTACAGGGTCTGGCCAGATACGCAGTATTTT | CASSLSYRVWPDTQYF
- | TRBD1 | TRBJ1-2 | TRBV7-2 | TGTGCCAGCAGCTTATGGGGACAGAAGTATGGCTACACCTTC | CASSLWGQKYGYTF
- | - | TRBJ2-7 | TRBV7-2 | TGTGCCAGCAGCGATGGGGAACTAGAGGAGGCGGGGCAGTACTTC | CASSDGELEEAGQYF
- | - | TRBJ1-2 | TRBV14 | TGTGCCAGCAGCCAAGATACGGATGGCTACACCTTC | CASSQDTDGYTF
- | TRBD1 | TRBJ1-4 | TRBV28 | TGTGCCAGCAGTTTTAGGGGCCTGGACAGGGAAGCGGGCGATGAAAAACTGTTTTTT | CASSFRGLDREAGDEKLFF
- | - | TRBJ1-1 | TRBV2 | TGTGCCAGCAGTAGCCGGGACATGGGGGCCCCTGAAGCTTTCTTT | CASSSRDMGAPEAFF
- | TRBD1 | TRBJ1-2 | TRBV5-5 | TGTGCCAGCAGCCAGGGACAGCGGTATGGCTACACCTTC | CASSQGQRYGYTF
- | - | TRBJ1-2 | TRBV20-1 | TGCAGTGCTAGACAGGTACCTGGCTACACCTTC | CSARQVPGYTF
- | TRBD1 | TRBJ1-5 | TRBV6-1 | TGTGCCAGCAGTGACCAAGACAGGGGGCTTCGTCTCTTCAGCAATCAGCCCCAGCATTTT | CASSDQDRGLRLFSNQPQHF
few | - | TRBJ1-3 | TRBV11-2 | TGTGCCAGCAGCTTAGCTTGGGCGGAGGAGGGAAACACCATATATTTT | CASSLAWAEEGNTIYF
- | TRBD1 | TRBJ1-1 | TRBV19 | TGTGCCAGTAGTACCCGACAGGGTGGCCCGAACACTGAAGCTTTCTTT | CASSTRQGGPNTEAFF
few | - | TRBJ2-7 | TRBV6-1 | TGTGCCTGCGGGACGCGGAGCTCCTACGAGCAGTACTTC | CACGTRSSYEQYF
- | TRBD2 | TRBJ2-1 | TRBV5-4 | TGTGCCAGCAGCCCCCCCCTTCGACTAGCGGGAGTGAAAAATGAGCAGTTCTTC | CASSPPLRLAGVKNEQFF
- | TRBD2 | TRBJ2-7 | TRBV6-8 | TGTGCCAGCAGTACCCGGACTAGCGGGAGATACCACGAGCAGTACTTC | CASSTRTSGRYHEQYF
- | - | TRBJ1-1 | TRBV5-5 | TGTGCCAGCAGCCTAACCCGTTTGGAGAGGGCTGAAGCTTTCTTT | CASSLTRLERAEAFF
- | TRBD2 | TRBJ2-7 | TRBV11-2 | TGTGCCAGCAAGTCGGGCGGGGGGGTTTACGAGCAGTACTTC | CASKSGGGVYEQYF
- | - | TRBJ2-2 | TRBV28 | TGTGCCAGCAGGCCCCCGGGGGTTCGCATCGGGGAGCTGTTTTTT | CASRPPGVRIGELFF
- | - | TRBJ2-7 | TRBV28 | TGTGCCAGCAGTCCGCAGGGGAGCGAGCAGTACTTC | CASSPQGSEQYF
- | - | TRBJ2-7 | TRBV10-1 | TGCGCCAGCAGTGACAGATTCTACGAGCAGTACTTC | CASSDRFYEQYF
- | - | TRBJ1-1 | TRBV29-1 | TGCAGCGTTGAAGATTTTGGATCAGGGAACACTGAAGCTTTCTTT | CSVEDFGSGNTEAFF
- | - | TRBJ1-5 | TRBV28 | TGTGCCAGCAGTCTGGGACAACTACATAGCAATCAGCCCCAGCATTTT | CASSLGQLHSNQPQHF
- | - | TRBJ2-2 | TRBV11-2 | TGTGCCAGCAGCCTGTATATGAGAACCGGGGAGCTGTTTTTT | CASSLYMRTGELFF
- | - | TRBJ2-7 | TRBV29-1 | TGCAGCGTTCTAGCAATGACACGTATCTCCTACGAGCAGTACTTC | CSVLAMTRISYEQYF
- | TRBD1 | TRBJ2-1 | TRBV27 | TGTGCCAGCAGTTTCGCGGCAGGGGGTCATGAGCAGTTCTTC | CASSFAAGGHEQFF
- | - | TRBJ2-7 | TRBV14 | TGTGCCAGCAGCCAAGGTAGCCCGAGTCAATCCTACGAGCAGTACTTC | CASSQGSPSQSYEQYF
- | - | TRBJ1-4 | TRBV9 | TGTGCCAGCAGCGTAGTCAGGGGACCTAATGAAAAACTGTTTTTT | CASSVVRGPNEKLFF
- | - | TRBJ1-3 | TRBV6-1 | TGTGCCAGCAGTCGAACGGCTGGAAACACCATATATTTT | CASSRTAGNTIYF
- | - | TRBJ2-2 | TRBV11-2 | TGTGCCAGCAGCTTAGGATTCTTGCGGAACACCGGGGAGCTGTTTTTT | CASSLGFLRNTGELFF
- | TRBD1 | TRBJ2-7 | TRBV5-6 | TGTGCCAGCAGCTTGTTTGAAAGTCCAGGCCAGGGGGCTTCCTACGAGCAGTACTTC | CASSLFESPGQGASYEQYF
- | - | TRBJ2-1 | TRBV5-8 | TGTGCCAGCAGCCTATCGGGCGGGACCTTTCGAGGTGCCTACAATGAGCAGTTCTTC | CASSLSGGTFRGAYNEQFF